These 9 T cell receptor beta chains were all obtained from the same sample, sequenced in a study of cytomegalovirus exposure and HLA in healthy donors. The PCR made use of 60 Vbeta and 13 Jbeta primers. Method: immunoSEQ multiplex PCR; TCRdb's copy keeps in-frame clones and lacks some. The sample carries 85,000 to 100,000 clones, 64% recorded once. The sequenced sample consisted of PBMCs. The receptors stem from a man aged 60 to 69 in good health and CMV-seronegative.

In its sample, this clone was seen a few times. V and J are TRBV5-4 and TRBJ2-1; a possible D gene is TRBD2 (6 bases). The V end was cut by 4 bases, the J end by 0 bases, with 11 bases between. CDR3 length equals 15 residues. Germline CDR1 is SGHNT and CDR2 is YYREEE (reference sequence). The CDR3 protein is CASSVGGNSYNEQFF. Here the CDR3 DNA reads TGTGCCAGCAGCGTCGGGGGAAACTCCTACAATGAGCAGTTCTTC.

Concerning this clone: Other DNA sequences from this sample encode an identical CDR3 as well. The CDR3 sequence: CASSSWTGGTGANVLTF. DNA for the CDR3: TGCGCCAGCAGCTCGTGGACAGGAGGCACTGGGGCCAACGTCCTGACTTTC. J is TRBJ2-6 and V is TRBV5-1, with 7 bases lining up with TRBD1. CDR1 is SGHRS, CDR2 YFSETQ, per germline. Trimming at V came to 3 bases and at J to 2 bases, leaving 8 bases not matched to a gene. CDR3 length: 17 residues.

The chain combines TRBV5-4 with TRBJ2-3; possibly TRBD1 for D (7 bases). V lost 1 base and J 6 bases, leaving 15 bases between the germline ends. CDR1 and CDR2 from the germline V gene are SGHNT and YYREEE (reference sequence). The CDR3 consists of 15 residues. The CDR3 nucleotides read TGTGCCAGCAGCTTGACTTCGACAGGGACTGATACGCAGTATTTT. Translating gives CASSLTSTGTDTQYF.

This clone was counted a few times. The V and J genes are TRBV2 and TRBJ1-1; D is possibly TRBD1 (5 bases). V lost 4 bases and J lost 7, with 10 bases in between. The germline V gene has CDR1 SNHLY and CDR2 FYNNEI. This CDR3 comprises 12 residues. DNA of the CDR3: TGTGCCAGCAGTGTTCAGGGTGATGAAGCTTTCTTT. Translated, it gives CASSVQGDEAFF.

This clone was recorded a few times. Here the CDR3 DNA reads TGTGCCAGCAGCCTAAAGCCAGGGGTAGGCAACAATGAGCAGTTCTTC. Amino acids: CASSLKPGVGNNEQFF. The V gene is TRBV6-4, the J gene TRBJ2-1, with TRBD1 as a possible D gene (6 bases). The V and J ends lost 6 bases and 5 bases respectively, with 20 bases between them. The CDR3 length is 16 residues. Germline V CDR1 and CDR2: MRHNA, SNTAGT.

This chain uses TRBV9 with TRBJ2-7, with 8 nucleotides matching TRBD1. CDR3 size: 14 residues. CDR1 and CDR2 (germline): SGDLS, YYNGEE. Trimming cost V 4 bases and J 1 base; bases outside gene matches: 4. CDR3 sequence reads: CASSIGTGSYEQYF. Written as DNA, the CDR3 is TGTGCCAGCAGCATAGGGACAGGTTCCTACGAGCAGTACTTC.

The V call is TRBV2, the J call TRBJ2-6; the match to TRBD1 covers 7 bases. Germline values: CDR1 SNHLY, CDR2 FYNNEI. The junction had 10 bases not matched to a gene; V was cut back by 5 bases and J by 0 bases. The CDR3 consists of 18 residues. DNA of the CDR3: TGTGCCAGCAGTCCACGACAGGGCTGGAGCTCTGGGGCCAACGTCCTGACTTTC. It codes for CASSPRQGWSSGANVLTF.

The chain carries TRBV5-1 and TRBJ1-4, with 9 bases fitting TRBD1. Unmatched junction bases numbered 6, after V lost 3 bases and J lost 6 bases. Germline V lookup: CDR1 SGHRS, CDR2 YFSETQ. This CDR3 is built from 15 residues. CDR3: CASSWRTGGDEKLFF. The DNA of the CDR3 is TGCGCCAGCAGCTGGCGAACAGGGGGCGATGAAAAACTGTTTTTT.

The chain combines TRBV19 with TRBJ1-5; the match to TRBD1 covers 9 bases. V shed 8 bases and J 0 bases; nucleotides not matched to a gene: 5. This CDR3 has 15 residues. Germline V gives CDR1 LNHDA, CDR2 SQIVND (reference sequence). This chain's CDR3 is CASVGQGYSNQPQHF. In nucleotides, the CDR3 is TGTGCCAGTGTCGGACAGGGGTATAGCAATCAGCCCCAGCATTTT. Filled out from reference TRBV19 and TRBJ1-5, the complete variable domain reads DGGITQSPKYLFRKEGQNVTLSCEQNLNHDAMYWYRQDPGQGLRLIYYSQIVNDFQKGDIAEGYSVSREKKESFPLTVTSAQKNPTAFYLCASVGQGYSNQPQHFGDGTRLSIL.